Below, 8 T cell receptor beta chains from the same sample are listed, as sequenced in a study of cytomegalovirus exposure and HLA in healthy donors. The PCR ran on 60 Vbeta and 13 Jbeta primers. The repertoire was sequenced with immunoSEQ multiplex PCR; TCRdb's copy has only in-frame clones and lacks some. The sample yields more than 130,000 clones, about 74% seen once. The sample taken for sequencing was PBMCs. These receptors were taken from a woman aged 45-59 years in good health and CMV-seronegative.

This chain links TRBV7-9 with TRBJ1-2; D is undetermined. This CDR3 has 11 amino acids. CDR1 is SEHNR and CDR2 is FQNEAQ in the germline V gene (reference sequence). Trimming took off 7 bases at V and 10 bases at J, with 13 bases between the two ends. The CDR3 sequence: CASNPLETYTF. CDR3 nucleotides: TGTGCCAGCAACCCCTTGGAGACCTACACCTTC.

As DNA, the CDR3 is TGTGCCAGCAGCCAAGCAGGAGTAGAAGGGGATGTTTACGAGCAGTACTTC. Translating gives CASSQAGVEGDVYEQYF. The gene calls are TRBV4-2 and TRBJ2-7, with a weak D call TRBD1 (5 bases). The V gene's germline CDR1 is LGHNA and CDR2 YNFKEQ. The CDR3 loop spans 17 amino acids. V lost 1 base, J lost 4 bases, and 20 bases lay in between.

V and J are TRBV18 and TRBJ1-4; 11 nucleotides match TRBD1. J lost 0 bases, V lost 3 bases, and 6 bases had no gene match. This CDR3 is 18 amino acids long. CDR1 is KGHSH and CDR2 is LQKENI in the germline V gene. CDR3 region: CASSPMGQGVSTNEKLFF. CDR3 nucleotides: TGTGCCAGCTCACCGATGGGACAGGGGGTATCAACTAATGAAAAACTGTTTTTT.

CDR3 region: CASSQGSFNQPQHF. The CDR3 coding sequence is TGCGCCAGCAGCCAAGGGAGTTTCAATCAGCCCCAGCATTTT. This chain links TRBV4-1 with TRBJ1-5; D is unclear. V shed 1 base and J shed 3 bases, with 7 bases lying between them. This CDR3 is built from 14 residues. CDR1 is MGHRA, CDR2 YSYEKL, per germline.

The DNA for the CDR3 is TGCGCCAGCAGCCAAGATAAACAGGCGAGAGAGCAGTACTTC. It codes for CASSQDKQAREQYF. The chain uses TRBV4-1 and TRBJ2-7; possible D gene TRBD1, 5 bases. The V and J ends lost 0 bases and 7 bases respectively, with 13 bases between them. The CDR3 is made up of 14 amino acids. Germline lookup yields CDR1 MGHRA and CDR2 YSYEKL.

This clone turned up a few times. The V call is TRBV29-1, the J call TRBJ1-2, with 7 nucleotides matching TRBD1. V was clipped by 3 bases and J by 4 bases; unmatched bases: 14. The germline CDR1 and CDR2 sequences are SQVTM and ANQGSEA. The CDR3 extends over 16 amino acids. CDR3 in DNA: TGCAGCGTTGATAGTGCAGGGGGTGTTCGCGGCTATGGCTACACCTTC. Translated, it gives CSVDSAGGVRGYGYTF.

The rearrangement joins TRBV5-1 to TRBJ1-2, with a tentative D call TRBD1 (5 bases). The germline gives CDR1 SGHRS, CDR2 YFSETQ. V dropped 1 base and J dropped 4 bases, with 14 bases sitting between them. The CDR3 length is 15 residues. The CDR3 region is CASSLLGEAGYGYTF. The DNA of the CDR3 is TGCGCCAGCAGCTTGCTGGGGGAAGCGGGCTATGGCTACACCTTC.

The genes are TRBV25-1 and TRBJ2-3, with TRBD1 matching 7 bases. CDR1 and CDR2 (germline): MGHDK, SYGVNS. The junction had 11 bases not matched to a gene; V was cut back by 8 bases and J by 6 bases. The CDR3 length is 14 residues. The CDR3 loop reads CASSQVGGQDTQYF. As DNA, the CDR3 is TGTGCCAGCTCTCAAGTTGGGGGACAGGATACGCAGTATTTT.